These 30 T cell receptor beta chains came from one sample sequenced in a study of CD8 T cells in Susac syndrome. Reverse transcription used roughly 0.45 to 1 ug RNA and random hexamers. TCRdb processed the immunoSEQ multiplex PCR reads anew with MiXCR; each CDR3 protein has one entry. The table lists about 250,000 distinct CDR3 sequences, roughly 93% of them singletons. The sample was CD4+ T cells from PBMCs. All receptors derive from a human donor with multiple sclerosis.

This chain uses TRBV7-9 with TRBJ2-1, with D possibly being TRBD2 (6 bases). Germline CDR1 is SEHNR and CDR2 is FQNEAQ (reference sequence). The CDR3 sequence is 14 residues long. V lost 10 bases and J lost 8, with 21 bases in between. This chain's CDR3 is CAIRRGLRVDEQFF. In nucleotides, the CDR3 is TGTGCCATACGGAGGGGACTGCGGGTGGATGAGCAGTTCTTC.

The J gene is TRBJ2-7, the V gene TRBV6-5; D tentatively fits TRBD1 or TRBD2 (5 bases each). The CDR3 extends over 14 amino acids. V lost 5 bases and J 7 bases, leaving 18 bases between the germline ends. Germline V gives CDR1 MNHEY, CDR2 SVGAGI. CDR3 in DNA: TGTGCCAGCAGTCGGCCCGGGACCGGCAGGGAGCAGTACTTC. Translating gives CASSRPGTGREQYF.

The chain joins TRBV2 to TRBJ1-1; 9 bases line up with TRBD1. Germline CDR1 reads SNHLY; CDR2 reads FYNNEI. The junction had 7 bases not matched to a gene; V was cut back by 7 bases and J by 4 bases. The CDR3 contains 14 residues. The CDR3 reads CASTFGQGSTEAFF. CDR3 bases: TGTGCCAGCACCTTCGGACAGGGGAGCACTGAAGCTTTCTTT.

This clonotype showed up just once. The genes are TRBV12-3 or TRBV12-4 and TRBJ1-1, with 7 bases lining up with TRBD1. The J segment lost 3 bases and the V segment lost 5 bases, leaving 9 bases of the junction unmatched. There are 15 residues in the CDR3. CDR3 in amino acids: CASSKDTGVDTEAFF. CDR3 coding DNA: TGTGCCAGCAGTAAAGATACAGGGGTCGACACTGAAGCTTTCTTT.

The V gene is TRBV19, the J gene TRBJ1-1; 7 bases match TRBD1. The V segment lost 1 base and the J segment 4 bases; nucleotides outside the gene matches: 3. CDR1 LNHDA and CDR2 SQIVND come from the germline V gene (reference sequence). This CDR3 is built from 14 residues. The CDR3 bases are TGTGCCAGTAGTATAGGGGCAGGGGGCACTGAAGCTTTCTTT. Its protein is CASSIGAGGTEAFF.

This clonotype appeared once. This sequence joins TRBV27 and TRBJ1-2, with 9 bases fitting TRBD1. Germline lookup yields CDR1 MNHEY and CDR2 SMNVEV (reference sequence). CDR3 size: 13 residues. V shed 2 bases, J shed 11 bases, and the junction held 6 bases outside the gene matches. Here the CDR3 reads CASSLTGTGMYTF. CDR3 DNA: TGTGCCAGCAGTTTAACCGGGACAGGGATGTACACCTTC.

The chain recombines TRBV4-1 with TRBJ2-6; D is tentatively TRBD1 or TRBD2 (5 bases each). The CDR3 is 18 residues long. CDR1 is MGHRA and CDR2 is YSYEKL in the germline V gene. V shed 2 bases and J shed 0 bases, with 14 bases lying between them. This CDR3 is CASSQPRGWGSGANVLTF. The CDR3 DNA follows: TGCGCCAGCAGCCAACCCCGGGGCTGGGGCTCTGGGGCCAACGTCCTGACTTTC.

This chain joins TRBV2 and TRBJ2-2, with D perhaps matching TRBD2 (5 bases). V was trimmed by 7 bases and J by 0 bases, leaving 12 bases between them. The CDR3 is 15 residues long. Germline V gives CDR1 SNHLY, CDR2 FYNNEI. The CDR3 here is CASIEGFANTGELFF. The DNA for the CDR3 is TGTGCCAGCATAGAGGGCTTTGCGAACACCGGGGAGCTGTTTTTT.

This CDR3 reads CSARSASGDNTGELFF. In DNA form, the CDR3 reads TGCAGTGCTAGATCGGCTAGCGGGGACAACACCGGGGAGCTGTTTTTT. The chain has TRBV20-1 and TRBJ2-2, with 9 bases fitting TRBD2. The CDR3 covers 16 residues. The J segment lost 2 bases and the V segment lost 2 bases, leaving 6 bases of the junction unmatched. Germline CDR1 and CDR2: DFQATT and SNEGSKA (reference sequence).

The rearrangement uses TRBV12-3 or TRBV12-4 and TRBJ1-5, with 7 bases aligning to TRBD1. V was pared by 6 bases and J by 5 bases, with 10 bases of the junction left unmatched. The CDR3 totals 15 residues. This CDR3 is CASRYGGGGYQPQHF. The CDR3, as DNA: TGTGCCAGCAGGTACGGAGGGGGCGGATATCAGCCCCAGCATTTT.

The rearrangement joins TRBV20-1 to TRBJ2-2; perhaps TRBD2 as D (5 bases). CDR1 is DFQATT and CDR2 is SNEGSKA in the germline V gene (reference sequence). CDR3 size: 15 residues. The germline V and J ends were trimmed by 1 base and 4 bases, with 13 bases remaining between them. The CDR3 coding sequence is TGCAGTGCTAGAGGGCTGGGCCGGGGCACCGGGGAGCTGTTTTTT. It translates to CSARGLGRGTGELFF.

V usage is TRBV4-1 and J usage is TRBJ2-1, with 8 bases identical to TRBD2. This CDR3 contains 17 residues. After removal of 3 bases from V and 0 bases from J, the junction contained 7 bases not matched to a gene. Germline values: CDR1 MGHRA, CDR2 YSYEKL. DNA of the CDR3: TGCGCCAGCAGCCATGATAGCGGGGTTTTCTCCTACAATGAGCAGTTCTTC. It yields the protein CASSHDSGVFSYNEQFF.

The V gene is TRBV28, the J gene TRBJ1-6; D not resolved. The CDR3 consists of 12 residues. Per germline, CDR1 MDHEN and CDR2 SYDVKM. Trimming removed 3 bases from V and 10 bases from J, with 7 bases in between. The CDR3 DNA sequence: TGTGCCAGCAGTTTGCCCGCATCACCCCTCCACTTT. Translation: CASSLPASPLHF.

V gene TRBV20-1 combines with J gene TRBJ2-1; 8 nucleotides match TRBD2. The CDR3 totals 15 residues. After removal of 3 bases from V and 4 bases from J, the junction contained 8 bases not matched to a gene. Germline lookup yields CDR1 DFQATT and CDR2 SNEGSKA (reference sequence). Here the CDR3 DNA reads TGCAGTGCTAGCCTCGCTAGCGGGCCGTACAATGAGCAGTTCTTC. This encodes CSASLASGPYNEQFF.

The V gene is TRBV29-1, the J gene TRBJ2-3; no clear D gene. Germline CDR1 reads SQVTM; CDR2 reads ANQGSEA. The ends were cut back, 4 bases at V and 4 bases at J, with 12 bases in the middle. CDR3 length: 13 residues. For the CDR3, the DNA is TGCAGCGTTGCTCTCCGGGCGGCAGATACGCAGTATTTT. Translation gives CSVALRAADTQYF.

The rearrangement uses TRBV6-2 or TRBV6-3 and TRBJ1-2; D remains unclear. The germline CDR1 and CDR2 sequences are MNHEY and SVGEGT. The CDR3 totals 15 residues. The V and J ends lost 0 bases and 4 bases respectively, with 12 bases between them. CDR3: CASSYSGVATYGYTF. CDR3 nucleotide sequence: TGTGCCAGCAGTTACTCCGGGGTCGCTACCTATGGCTACACCTTC.

The CDR3 region is CASSLLDGPYGYTF. The DNA for the CDR3 is TGTGCCAGCAGCTTACTAGACGGGCCCTATGGCTACACCTTC. This chain uses TRBV7-9 with TRBJ1-2; no clear D gene. V was pared by 2 bases and J by 4 bases, with 11 bases between. The CDR3 length is 14 residues. Germline V gene data show CDR1 as SEHNR and CDR2 as FQNEAQ (reference sequence).

The count of this clonotype is one. V and J are TRBV24-1 and TRBJ2-1, with D tentatively TRBD2 (5 bases). Between the trimmed V and J ends, which lost 0 bases and 5 bases, there was a span of 7 bases. Per the germline V gene, CDR1 is KGHDR and CDR2 is SFDVKD. The CDR3 loop spans 14 amino acids. CDR3 DNA: TGTGCCACCAGTGATTTGCCGGGGAACAATGAGCAGTTCTTC. Protein product: CATSDLPGNNEQFF.

The rearrangement uses TRBV12-3 or TRBV12-4 and TRBJ1-5; tentatively, D is TRBD1 (5 bases). V was cut by 6 bases and J by 2 bases, with 11 bases left in between. This CDR3 region has 14 residues. DNA of the CDR3: TGTGCCAGCAGCAAACAAGGGGGCAATCAGCCCCAGCATTTT. It translates to CASSKQGGNQPQHF.

The chain recombines TRBV19 with TRBJ2-6; 8 positions agree with TRBD2. V dropped 6 bases and J dropped 4; count of bases not matched to a gene: 8. The CDR3 is made up of 16 amino acids. Germline CDR1 is LNHDA and CDR2 is SQIVND (reference sequence). Written as DNA, the CDR3 is TGTGCCAGTAGGACCACGGGGGGGAACGGGGCCAACGTCCTGACTTTC. Translated, it gives CASRTTGGNGANVLTF.

The V call is TRBV20-1, the J call TRBJ2-7; D unresolved. The V end lost 0 bases, the J end lost 4 bases, and 4 bases lay between the germline ends. Germline values: CDR1 DFQATT, CDR2 SNEGSKA (reference sequence). The CDR3 totals 11 residues. The CDR3 is CSARESYEQYF. The DNA of the CDR3 is TGCAGTGCTAGAGAGAGTTACGAGCAGTACTTC.

The J gene is TRBJ2-5, the V gene TRBV30, with 11 bases that match TRBD2. With 5 bases clipped from V and 7 bases from J, the junction kept 9 bases outside the gene matches. The CDR3 sequence is 14 residues long. Per germline, CDR1 GTSNPN and CDR2 SVGIG (reference sequence). The CDR3: CAWGRIGLAGTQYF. The CDR3 coding sequence is TGTGCCTGGGGTCGCATTGGACTAGCGGGGACCCAGTACTTC.

This clonotype was detected only once. The chain carries TRBV29-1 and TRBJ2-3; D unclear. V was cut by 4 bases and J by 5 bases, with 10 bases left in between. This CDR3 is built from 12 residues. CDR1 is SQVTM, CDR2 ANQGSEA, per germline. The CDR3 nucleotides are TGCAGCGTTGTCCCCCTGGGAGATACGCAGTATTTT. This translates into CSVVPLGDTQYF.

The gene calls are TRBV12-5 and TRBJ2-2; no clear D gene. Looked up from germline, CDR1 is LGHNT and CDR2 is FRNRAP. The CDR3 has 15 residues. V lost 6 bases and J lost 4, with 15 bases in between. CDR3 coding DNA: TGTGCTAGTGGCCCCCGAAGAGAGGTCACCGGGGAGCTGTTTTTT. It specifies CASGPRREVTGELFF.

This sequence joins TRBV5-1 and TRBJ1-2; 11 bases match TRBD1. The CDR3 extends over 15 amino acids. V was pared by 0 bases and J by 6 bases, with 4 bases of the junction left unmatched. Germline lookup yields CDR1 SGHRS and CDR2 YFSETQ. The CDR3 DNA sequence: TGCGCCAGCAGCTTGGAAGGGACAGGGGGAGATGGCTACACCTTC. Protein product: CASSLEGTGGDGYTF.

The rearrangement joins TRBV25-1 to TRBJ2-1; TRBD2 agrees at 8 bases. V lost 3 bases to trimming and J lost 6 bases; unmatched junction nucleotides: 7. CDR1 is MGHDK and CDR2 is SYGVNS in the germline V gene. The CDR3 contains 15 residues. The CDR3 sequence: CASSEGLVGSNEQFF. The CDR3 DNA reads TGTGCCAGCAGTGAGGGACTAGTGGGGAGCAATGAGCAGTTCTTC.

V gene TRBV18 combines with J gene TRBJ1-2; D gene uncertain. The ends were cut back, 6 bases at V and 14 bases at J, with 19 bases in the middle. This CDR3 is built from 12 residues. CDR1 and CDR2 from the germline V gene are KGHSH and LQKENI. The chain's CDR3 is CASSQRSGGETF. As DNA, the CDR3 is TGTGCCAGCTCCCAGAGGTCCGGCGGTGAGACCTTC.

This sequence joins TRBV5-6 and TRBJ1-2, with D perhaps TRBD1 (5 bases). Looked up from germline, CDR1 is SGHDT and CDR2 is YYEEEE. The CDR3 extends over 14 amino acids. Between the trimmed V and J ends, which lost 5 bases and 3 bases, there was a span of 14 bases. The chain's CDR3 is CASRPRGWHYGYTF. DNA for the CDR3: TGTGCCAGCAGACCTAGGGGTTGGCACTATGGCTACACCTTC. Complete variable domain (other parts from reference TRBV5-6 and TRBJ1-2): DAGVTQSPTHLIKTRGQQVTLRCSPKSGHDTVSWYQQALGQGPQFIFQYYEEEERQRGNFPDRFSGHQFPNYSSELNVNALLLGDSALYLCASRPRGWHYGYTFGSGTRLTVV.

The rearrangement joins TRBV27 to TRBJ2-2, with D tentatively TRBD1 or TRBD2 (6 bases each). Trimming removed 6 bases from V and 7 bases from J, with 12 bases in between. This CDR3 spans 13 amino acids. The germline gives CDR1 MNHEY, CDR2 SMNVEV (reference sequence). The chain's CDR3 is CASRQGRHGELFF. CDR3 coding DNA: TGTGCCAGCAGGCAGGGGAGGCACGGGGAGCTGTTTTTT.

The chain recombines TRBV6-4 with TRBJ2-2; unclear D gene. Trimming pared 2 bases from V and 6 bases from J, leaving 10 bases between. This CDR3 has 14 residues. Germline lookup yields CDR1 MRHNA and CDR2 SNTAGT. The CDR3 loop reads CASSDAPGAGELFF. DNA of the CDR3: TGTGCCAGCAGTGACGCCCCTGGGGCCGGGGAGCTGTTTTTT.